This T cell receptor (beta chain) was captured in a study of Tregs in tolerant kidney transplant recipients. Broader study findings: The most relevant donor-specific Treg TCRbeta repertoire apparently came from expansion with activated donor B cells.

There are 17 residues in the CDR3. Trimming at V came to 3 bases and at J to 0 bases, leaving 10 bases not matched to a gene. The germline V gene has CDR1 SGHRS and CDR2 YFSETQ. Repertoires were generated with immunoSEQ multiplex PCR, while TCRdb's copy carries only in-frame clones and drops some. The sample records 240,000 or so clones, around 82% being singletons. Turning to this clone: Its cognate antigen is unknown.

The TCR originated in a human donor in good health. The genes are TRBV5-1 and TRBJ2-7, with TRBD1 matching over 9 bases. The sample comprised CD4+ T cells from blood. This CDR3 reads CASSSGSGQGSSYEQYF. The CDR3 DNA follows: TGCGCCAGCAGCTCGGGTTCCGGACAGGGGTCCTCCTACGAGCAGTACTTC.